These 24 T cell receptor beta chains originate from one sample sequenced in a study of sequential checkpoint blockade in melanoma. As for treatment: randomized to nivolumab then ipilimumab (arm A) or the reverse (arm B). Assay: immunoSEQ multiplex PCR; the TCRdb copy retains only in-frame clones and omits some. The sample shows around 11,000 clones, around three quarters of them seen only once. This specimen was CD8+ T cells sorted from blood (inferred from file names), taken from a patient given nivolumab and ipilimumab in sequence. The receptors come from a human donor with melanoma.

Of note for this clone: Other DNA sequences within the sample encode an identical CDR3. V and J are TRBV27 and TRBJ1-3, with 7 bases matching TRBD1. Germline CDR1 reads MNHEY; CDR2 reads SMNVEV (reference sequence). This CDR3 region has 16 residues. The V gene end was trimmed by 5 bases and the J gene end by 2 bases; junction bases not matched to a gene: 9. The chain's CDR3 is CASSPGQAVTGNTIYF. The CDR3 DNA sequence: TGTGCCAGCAGTCCCGGACAGGCTGTGACTGGAAACACCATATATTTT.

CDR3 bases: TGTGCCAGCAGTACGGGACAGGGTTCCGAGCAGTACTTC. Its protein is CASSTGQGSEQYF. The chain combines TRBV28 with TRBJ2-7; 9 nucleotides match TRBD1. The ends lost 5 bases at V and 6 bases at J; junction bases unmatched: 5. Germline values: CDR1 MDHEN, CDR2 SYDVKM. The CDR3 sequence is 13 residues long.

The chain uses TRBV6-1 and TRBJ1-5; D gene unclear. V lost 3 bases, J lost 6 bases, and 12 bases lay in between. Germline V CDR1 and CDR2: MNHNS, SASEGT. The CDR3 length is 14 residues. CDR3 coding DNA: TGTGCCAGCAGTGAGTATCACGGTGGTCAGCCCCAGCATTTT. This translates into CASSEYHGGQPQHF.

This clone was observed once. The CDR3 reads CASSGRLNSPLHF. CDR3 DNA: TGTGCCAGCAGTGGGAGACTTAATTCACCCCTCCACTTT. The chain uses TRBV27 and TRBJ1-6; no definite D call. The germline V gene has CDR1 MNHEY and CDR2 SMNVEV (reference sequence). Between the trimmed V and J ends, which lost 5 bases and 6 bases, there was a span of 8 bases. The CDR3 length is 13 residues.

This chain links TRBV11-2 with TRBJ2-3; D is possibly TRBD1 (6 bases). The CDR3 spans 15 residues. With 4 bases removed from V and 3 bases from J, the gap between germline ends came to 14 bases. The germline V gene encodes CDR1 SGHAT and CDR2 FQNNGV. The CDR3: CASSSNDRITDTQYF. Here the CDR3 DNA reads TGTGCCAGCAGCTCGAACGACAGGATAACAGATACGCAGTATTTT.

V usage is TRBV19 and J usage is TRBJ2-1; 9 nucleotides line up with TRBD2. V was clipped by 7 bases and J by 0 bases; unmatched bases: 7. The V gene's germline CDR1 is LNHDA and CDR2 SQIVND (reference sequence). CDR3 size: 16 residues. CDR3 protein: CASTVAGASSYNEQFF. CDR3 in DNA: TGTGCCAGTACGGTAGCGGGGGCGAGCTCCTACAATGAGCAGTTCTTC.

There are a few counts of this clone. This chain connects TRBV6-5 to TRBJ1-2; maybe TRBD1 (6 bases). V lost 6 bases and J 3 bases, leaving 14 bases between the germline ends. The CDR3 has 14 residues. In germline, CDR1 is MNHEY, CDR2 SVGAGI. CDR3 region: CASRPTGLDYGYTF. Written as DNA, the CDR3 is TGTGCCAGCAGACCAACAGGGCTGGACTATGGCTACACCTTC.

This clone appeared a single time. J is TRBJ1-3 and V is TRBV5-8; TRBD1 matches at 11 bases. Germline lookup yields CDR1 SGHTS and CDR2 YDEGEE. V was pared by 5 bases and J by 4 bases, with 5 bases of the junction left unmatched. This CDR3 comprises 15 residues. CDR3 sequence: CASSSDRGLGNTIYF. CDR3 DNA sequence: TGTGCCAGCAGTTCGGACAGGGGGCTCGGAAACACCATATATTTT. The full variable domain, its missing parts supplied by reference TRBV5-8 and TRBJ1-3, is EAGVTQSPTHLIKTRGQQATLRCSPISGHTSVYWYQQALGLGLQFLLWYDEGEERNRGNFPPRFSGRQFPNYSSELNVNALELEDSALYLCASSSDRGLGNTIYFGEGSWLTVV.

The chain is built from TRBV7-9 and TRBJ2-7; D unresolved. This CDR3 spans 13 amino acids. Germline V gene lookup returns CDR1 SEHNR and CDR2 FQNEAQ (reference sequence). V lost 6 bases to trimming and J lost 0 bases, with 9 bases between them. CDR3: CASSPPSSYEQYF. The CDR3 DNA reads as TGTGCCAGCAGTCCCCCGTCCTCCTACGAGCAGTACTTC.

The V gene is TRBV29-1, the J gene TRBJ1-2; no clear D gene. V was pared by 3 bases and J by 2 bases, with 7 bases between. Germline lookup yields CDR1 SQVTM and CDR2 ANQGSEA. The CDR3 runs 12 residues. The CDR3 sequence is CSVEEGNYGYTF. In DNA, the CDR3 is TGCAGCGTTGAGGAGGGAAACTATGGCTACACCTTC.

The CDR3 here is CASTWTIDDEQFF. CDR3 DNA: TGTGCCAGCACCTGGACAATCGACGATGAGCAGTTCTTC. The V call is TRBV5-4, the J call TRBJ2-1, with a possible D match to TRBD1 (5 bases). Germline CDR1 SGHNT, CDR2 YYREEE (reference sequence). Between the trimmed V and J ends, which lost 6 bases and 8 bases, there was a span of 15 bases. This CDR3 has 13 residues.

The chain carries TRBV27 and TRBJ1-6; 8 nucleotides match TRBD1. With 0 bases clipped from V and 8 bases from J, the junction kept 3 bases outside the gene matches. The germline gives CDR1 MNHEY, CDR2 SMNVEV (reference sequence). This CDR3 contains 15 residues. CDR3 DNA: TGTGCCAGCAGTTTATCGACGACAGGGGATTCACCCCTCCACTTT. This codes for CASSLSTTGDSPLHF.

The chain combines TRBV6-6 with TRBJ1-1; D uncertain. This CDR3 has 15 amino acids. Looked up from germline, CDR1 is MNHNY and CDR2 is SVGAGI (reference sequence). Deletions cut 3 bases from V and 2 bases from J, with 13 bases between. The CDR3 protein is CASSYSYSVNTEAFF. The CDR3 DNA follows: TGTGCCAGCAGTTATTCCTACAGTGTAAACACTGAAGCTTTCTTT.

The CDR3 region has the DNA TGTGCCAGCAGCTTGGGGACTAGCGGATACGAGCAGTACTTC. This sequence encodes CASSLGTSGYEQYF. The J gene is TRBJ2-7, the V gene TRBV5-6, with 10 positions matching TRBD2. With 0 bases clipped from V and 4 bases from J, the junction kept 1 base outside the gene matches. Germline V gives CDR1 SGHDT, CDR2 YYEEEE. The CDR3 sequence is 14 residues long.

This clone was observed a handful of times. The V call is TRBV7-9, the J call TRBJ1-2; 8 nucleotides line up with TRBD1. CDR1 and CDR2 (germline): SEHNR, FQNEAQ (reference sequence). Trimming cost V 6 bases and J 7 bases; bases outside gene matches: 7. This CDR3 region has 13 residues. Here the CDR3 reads CASRTGTGSGYTF. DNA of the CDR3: TGTGCCAGCAGGACCGGGACAGGTAGTGGCTACACCTTC.

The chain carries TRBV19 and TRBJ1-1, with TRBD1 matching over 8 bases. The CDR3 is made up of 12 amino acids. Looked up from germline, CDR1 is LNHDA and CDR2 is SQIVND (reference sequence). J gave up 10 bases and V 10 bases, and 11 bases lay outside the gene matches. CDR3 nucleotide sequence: TGTGCCACCCAAATGGTCAGGGGGCGAGCTTTCTTT. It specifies CATQMVRGRAFF.

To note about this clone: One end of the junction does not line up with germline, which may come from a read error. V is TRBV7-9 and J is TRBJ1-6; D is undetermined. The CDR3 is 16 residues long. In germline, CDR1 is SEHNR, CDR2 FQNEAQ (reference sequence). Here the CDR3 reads CASSQDGEGGGSPLHF. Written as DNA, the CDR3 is TGCGCCAGCAGCCAAGATGGGGAGGGTGGAGGGTCACCCCTCCACTTT.

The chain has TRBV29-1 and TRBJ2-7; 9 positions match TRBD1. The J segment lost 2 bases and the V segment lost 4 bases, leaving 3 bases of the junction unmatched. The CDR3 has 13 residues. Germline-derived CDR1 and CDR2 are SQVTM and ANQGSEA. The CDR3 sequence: CSVGTGVTYEQYF. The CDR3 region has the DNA TGCAGCGTTGGGACAGGGGTCACCTACGAGCAGTACTTC.

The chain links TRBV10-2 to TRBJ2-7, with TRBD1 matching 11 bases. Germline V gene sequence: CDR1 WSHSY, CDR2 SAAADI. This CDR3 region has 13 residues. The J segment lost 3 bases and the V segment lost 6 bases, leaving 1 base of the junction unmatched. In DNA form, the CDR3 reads TGCGCCAGCAGGGGACAGGGGGACTACGAGCAGTACTTC. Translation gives CASRGQGDYEQYF.

CDR3: CASSIRDRAGNEQYF. The CDR3, as DNA: TGTGCCAGCAGTATAAGGGACAGGGCGGGCAACGAGCAGTACTTC. V usage is TRBV28 and J usage is TRBJ2-7; TRBD1 matches 9 bases. Unmatched junction bases numbered 10, after V lost 5 bases and J lost 5 bases. CDR1 and CDR2 from the germline V gene are MDHEN and SYDVKM. This CDR3 spans 15 amino acids.

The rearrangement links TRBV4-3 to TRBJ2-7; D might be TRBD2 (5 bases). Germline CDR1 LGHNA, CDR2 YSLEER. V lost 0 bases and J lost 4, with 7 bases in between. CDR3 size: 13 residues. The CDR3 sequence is CASSQDRGYEQYF. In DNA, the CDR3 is TGCGCCAGCAGCCAAGATCGAGGGTACGAGCAGTACTTC.

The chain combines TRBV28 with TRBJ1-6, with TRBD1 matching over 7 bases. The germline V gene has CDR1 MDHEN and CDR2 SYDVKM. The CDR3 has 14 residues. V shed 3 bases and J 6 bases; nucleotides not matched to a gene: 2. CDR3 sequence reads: CASSFPGGNSPLHF. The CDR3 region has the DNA TGTGCCAGCAGTTTCCCAGGGGGTAATTCACCCCTCCACTTT.

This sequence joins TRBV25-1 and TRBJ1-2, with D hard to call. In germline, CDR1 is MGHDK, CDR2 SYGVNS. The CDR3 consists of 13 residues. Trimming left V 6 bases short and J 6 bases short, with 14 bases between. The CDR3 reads CASRSERADGYTF. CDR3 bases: TGTGCCAGCAGAAGTGAGAGAGCTGATGGCTACACCTTC.

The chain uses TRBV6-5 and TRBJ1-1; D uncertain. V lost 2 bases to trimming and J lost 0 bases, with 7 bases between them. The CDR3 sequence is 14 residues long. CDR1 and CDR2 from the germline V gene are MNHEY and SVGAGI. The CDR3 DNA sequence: TGTGCCAGCAGTTACAGTACGGTGAACACTGAAGCTTTCTTT. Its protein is CASSYSTVNTEAFF.